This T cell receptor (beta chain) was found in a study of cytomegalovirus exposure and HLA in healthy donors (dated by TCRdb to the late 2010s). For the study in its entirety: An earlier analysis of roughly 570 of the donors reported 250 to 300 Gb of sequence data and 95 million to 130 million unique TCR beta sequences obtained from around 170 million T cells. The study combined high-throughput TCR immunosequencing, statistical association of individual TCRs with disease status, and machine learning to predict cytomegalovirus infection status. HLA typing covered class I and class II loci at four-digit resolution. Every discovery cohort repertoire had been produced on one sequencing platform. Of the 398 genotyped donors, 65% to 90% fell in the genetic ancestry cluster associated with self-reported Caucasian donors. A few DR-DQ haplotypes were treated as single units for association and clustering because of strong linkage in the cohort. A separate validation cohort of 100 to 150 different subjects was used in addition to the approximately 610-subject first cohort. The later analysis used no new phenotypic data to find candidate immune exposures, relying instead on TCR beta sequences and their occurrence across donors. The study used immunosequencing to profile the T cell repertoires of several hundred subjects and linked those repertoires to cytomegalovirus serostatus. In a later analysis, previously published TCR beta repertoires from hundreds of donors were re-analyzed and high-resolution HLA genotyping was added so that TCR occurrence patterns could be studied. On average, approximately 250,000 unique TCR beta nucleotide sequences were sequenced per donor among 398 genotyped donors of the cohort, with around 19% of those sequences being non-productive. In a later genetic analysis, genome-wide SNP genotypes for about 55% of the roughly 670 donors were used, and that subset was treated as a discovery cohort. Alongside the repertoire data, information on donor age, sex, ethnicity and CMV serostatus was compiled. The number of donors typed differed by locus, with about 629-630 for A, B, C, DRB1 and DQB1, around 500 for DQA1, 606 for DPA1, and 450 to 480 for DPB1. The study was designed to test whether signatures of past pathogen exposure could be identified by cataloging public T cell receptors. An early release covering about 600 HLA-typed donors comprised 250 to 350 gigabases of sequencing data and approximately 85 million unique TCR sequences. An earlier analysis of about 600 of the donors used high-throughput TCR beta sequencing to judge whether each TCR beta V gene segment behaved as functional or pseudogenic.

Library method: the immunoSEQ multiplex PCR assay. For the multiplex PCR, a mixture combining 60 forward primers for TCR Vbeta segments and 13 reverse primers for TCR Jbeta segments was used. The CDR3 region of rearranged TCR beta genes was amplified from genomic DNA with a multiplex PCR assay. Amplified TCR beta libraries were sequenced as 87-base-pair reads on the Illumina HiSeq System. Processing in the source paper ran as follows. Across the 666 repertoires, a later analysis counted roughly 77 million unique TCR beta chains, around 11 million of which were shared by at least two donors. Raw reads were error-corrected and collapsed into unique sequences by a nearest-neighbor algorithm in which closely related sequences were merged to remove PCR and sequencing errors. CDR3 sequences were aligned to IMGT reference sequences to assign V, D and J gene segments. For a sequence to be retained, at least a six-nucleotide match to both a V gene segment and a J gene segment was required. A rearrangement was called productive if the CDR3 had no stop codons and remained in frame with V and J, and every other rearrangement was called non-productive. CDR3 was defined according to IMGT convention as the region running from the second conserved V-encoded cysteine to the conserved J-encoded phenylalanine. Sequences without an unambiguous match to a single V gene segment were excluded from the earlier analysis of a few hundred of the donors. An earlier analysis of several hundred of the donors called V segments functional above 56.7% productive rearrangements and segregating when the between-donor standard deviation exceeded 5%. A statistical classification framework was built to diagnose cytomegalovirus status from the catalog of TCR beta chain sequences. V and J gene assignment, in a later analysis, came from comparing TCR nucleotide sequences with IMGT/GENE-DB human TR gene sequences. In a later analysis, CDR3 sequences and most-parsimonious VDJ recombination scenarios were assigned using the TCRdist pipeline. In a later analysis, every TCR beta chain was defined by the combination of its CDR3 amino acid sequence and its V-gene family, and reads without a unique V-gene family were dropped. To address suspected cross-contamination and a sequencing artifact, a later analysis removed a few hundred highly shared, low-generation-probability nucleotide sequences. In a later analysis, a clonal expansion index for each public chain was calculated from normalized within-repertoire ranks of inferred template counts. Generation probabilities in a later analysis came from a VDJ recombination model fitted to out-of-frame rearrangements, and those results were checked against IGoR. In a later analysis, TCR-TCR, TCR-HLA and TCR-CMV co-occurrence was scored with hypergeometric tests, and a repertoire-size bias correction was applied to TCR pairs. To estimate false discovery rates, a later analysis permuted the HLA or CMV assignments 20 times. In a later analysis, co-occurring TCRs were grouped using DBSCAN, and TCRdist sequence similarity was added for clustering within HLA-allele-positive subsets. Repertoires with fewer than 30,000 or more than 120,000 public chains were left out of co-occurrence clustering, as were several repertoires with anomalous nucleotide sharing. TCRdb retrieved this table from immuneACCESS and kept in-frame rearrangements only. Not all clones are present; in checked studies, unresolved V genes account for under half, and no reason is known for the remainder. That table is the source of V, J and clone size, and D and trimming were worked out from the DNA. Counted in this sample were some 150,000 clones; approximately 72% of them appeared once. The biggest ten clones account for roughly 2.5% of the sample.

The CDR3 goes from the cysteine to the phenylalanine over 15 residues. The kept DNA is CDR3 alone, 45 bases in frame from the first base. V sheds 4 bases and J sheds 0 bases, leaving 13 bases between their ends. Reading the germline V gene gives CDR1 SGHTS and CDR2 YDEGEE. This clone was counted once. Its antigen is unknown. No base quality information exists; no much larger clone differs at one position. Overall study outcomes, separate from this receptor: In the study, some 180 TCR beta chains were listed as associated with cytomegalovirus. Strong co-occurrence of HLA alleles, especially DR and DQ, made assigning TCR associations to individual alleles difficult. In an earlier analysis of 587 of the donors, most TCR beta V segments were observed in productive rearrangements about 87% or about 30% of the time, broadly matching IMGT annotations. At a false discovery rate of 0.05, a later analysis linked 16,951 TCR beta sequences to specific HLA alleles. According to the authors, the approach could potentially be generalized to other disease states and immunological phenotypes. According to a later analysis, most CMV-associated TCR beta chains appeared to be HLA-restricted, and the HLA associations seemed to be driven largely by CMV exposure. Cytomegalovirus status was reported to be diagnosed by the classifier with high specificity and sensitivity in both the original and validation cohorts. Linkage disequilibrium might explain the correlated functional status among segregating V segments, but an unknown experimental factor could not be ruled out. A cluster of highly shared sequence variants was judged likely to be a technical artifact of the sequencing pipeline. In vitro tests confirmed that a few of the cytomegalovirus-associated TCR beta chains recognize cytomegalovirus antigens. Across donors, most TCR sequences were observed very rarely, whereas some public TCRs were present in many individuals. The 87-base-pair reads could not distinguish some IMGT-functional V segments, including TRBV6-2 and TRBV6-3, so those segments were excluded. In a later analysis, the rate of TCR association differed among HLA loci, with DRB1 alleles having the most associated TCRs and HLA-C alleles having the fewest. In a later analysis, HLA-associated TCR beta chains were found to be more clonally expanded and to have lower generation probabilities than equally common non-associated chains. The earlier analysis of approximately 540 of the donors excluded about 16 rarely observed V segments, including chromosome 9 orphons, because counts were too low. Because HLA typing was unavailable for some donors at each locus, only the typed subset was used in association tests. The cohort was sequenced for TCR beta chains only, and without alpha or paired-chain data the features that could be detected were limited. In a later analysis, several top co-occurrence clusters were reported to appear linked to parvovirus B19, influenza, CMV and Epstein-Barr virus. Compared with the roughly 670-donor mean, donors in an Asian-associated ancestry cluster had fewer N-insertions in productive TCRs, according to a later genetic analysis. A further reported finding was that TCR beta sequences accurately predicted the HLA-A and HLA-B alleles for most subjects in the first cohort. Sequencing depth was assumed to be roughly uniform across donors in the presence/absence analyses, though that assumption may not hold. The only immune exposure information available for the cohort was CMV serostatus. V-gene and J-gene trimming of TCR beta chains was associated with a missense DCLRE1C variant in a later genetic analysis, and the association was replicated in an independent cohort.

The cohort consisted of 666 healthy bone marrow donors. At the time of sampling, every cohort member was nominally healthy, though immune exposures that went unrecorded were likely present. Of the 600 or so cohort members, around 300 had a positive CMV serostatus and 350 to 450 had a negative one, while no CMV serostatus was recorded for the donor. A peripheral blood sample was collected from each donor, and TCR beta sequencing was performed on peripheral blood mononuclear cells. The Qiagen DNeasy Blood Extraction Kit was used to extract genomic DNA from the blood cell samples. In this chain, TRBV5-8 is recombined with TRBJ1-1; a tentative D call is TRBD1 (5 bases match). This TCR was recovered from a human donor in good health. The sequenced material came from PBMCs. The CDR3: CASSDRQNLNTEAFF. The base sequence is TGTGCCAGCAGCGACCGACAGAACCTGAACACTGAAGCTTTCTTT.